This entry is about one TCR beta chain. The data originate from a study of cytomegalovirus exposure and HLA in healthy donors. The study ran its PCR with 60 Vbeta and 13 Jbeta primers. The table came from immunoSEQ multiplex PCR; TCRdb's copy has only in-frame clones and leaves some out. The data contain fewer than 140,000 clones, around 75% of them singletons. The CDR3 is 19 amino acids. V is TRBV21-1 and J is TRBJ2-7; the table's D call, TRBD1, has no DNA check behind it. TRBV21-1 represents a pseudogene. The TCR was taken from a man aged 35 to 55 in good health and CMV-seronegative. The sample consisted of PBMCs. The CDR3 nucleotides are TGTGCCAGCAGCGTCCGAAAAAGCGGGCTAAGGGACAGGGGCTACGAGCAGTACTTC. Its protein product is CASSVRKSGLRDRGYEQYF.